The clone carrying this TCR beta chain was recorded only once. What it recognizes is unknown. Using a J-beta primer mix together with a sample-barcoded 5' primer, a second PCR was run for roughly 6 to 11 cycles. TCRdb processed the 5' RACE reads anew with MiXCR; each CDR3 protein has one entry. The data contain 350,000 to 450,000 distinct CDR3 sequences, about 55% of them singletons. These data come from a study of blood T cells in healthy people across ages. General study findings and limits: Estimates drawn from one million T cells were deemed to understate diversity.

Healthy Caucasian individuals from Russia aged roughly 6 to 95 were enrolled as donors. Each donor gave roughly 9.1 milliliters of peripheral blood. CDR1 is SGHDT, CDR2 YYEEEE, per germline. CDR3 length: 15 amino acids. Germline trimming cut 3 bases from V and 4 bases from J; bases unmatched to any gene: 9. The chain employs TRBV5-6 and TRBJ2-7; 8 positions match TRBD2. The source of this sequence is a man in his fifties or sixties in good health. The specimen was blood. The CDR3 DNA sequence: TGTGCCAGCAGCTCTCTGGGACTAGTCGCATACGAGCAGTACTTC. Amino acids: CASSSLGLVAYEQYF.